The 25 T cell receptor beta chains listed next were all sequenced from one sample in a study of control samples from healthy donors and cancer patients. Generated by immunoSEQ multiplex PCR, the TCRdb table keeps only in-frame clones and is missing some. The profile covers over 120,000 clones, with around 90% appearing a single time and more than 3% taken by the ten largest. The sample consisted of blood. The receptors were sampled from a man aged 25 to 40 in good health.

The V gene is TRBV9, the J gene TRBJ2-7; D tentatively reads TRBD1 or TRBD2 (5 bases each). V gave up 3 bases and J gave up 1 base, with 11 bases separating them. The CDR3 runs to 14 residues. The germline gives CDR1 SGDLS, CDR2 YYNGEE. DNA for the CDR3: TGTGCCAGCAGCGCGGGACGGGTGTCCTACGAGCAGTACTTC. Its translation: CASSAGRVSYEQYF.

This rearrangement joins TRBV11-3 to TRBJ1-5; weak D call: TRBD1 (5 bases). The CDR3 spans 16 residues. The germline V gene encodes CDR1 SGHNT and CDR2 YENEEA. The ends were cut back, 2 bases at V and 6 bases at J, with 17 bases in the middle. CDR3 in amino acids: CASSLSRLGVSQPQHF. CDR3 nucleotide sequence: TGTGCCAGCAGCTTATCCAGGTTAGGGGTTAGTCAGCCCCAGCATTTT. Combining the CDR3 with reference TRBV11-3 and TRBJ1-5 gives the whole variable domain EAGVVQSPRYKIIEKKQPVAFWCNPISGHNTLYWYLQNLGQGPELLIRYENEEAVDDSQLPKDRFSAERLKGVDSTLKIQPAELGDSAVYLCASSLSRLGVSQPQHFGDGTRLSIL.

The chain uses TRBV5-6 and TRBJ1-2; D is undetermined. Trimming took off 6 bases at V and 4 bases at J, with 19 bases between the two ends. The CDR3 is made up of 15 amino acids. Germline loops: CDR1 SGHDT, CDR2 YYEEEE. CDR3: CASIPPDRGLYGYTF. The CDR3 coding sequence is TGTGCCAGCATCCCTCCGGACCGCGGTCTCTATGGCTACACCTTC.

This chain links TRBV19 with TRBJ2-1; D is unclear. Germline assignment: CDR1 LNHDA and CDR2 SQIVND (reference sequence). Trimming removed 5 bases at V and 2 bases at J, with 7 bases between. The length of the CDR3 is 13 residues. The CDR3 protein is CASSPGPYNEQFF. The CDR3 coding sequence is TGTGCCAGTAGTCCGGGCCCCTACAATGAGCAGTTCTTC.

The chain has TRBV10-2 and TRBJ2-1, with a tentative D call TRBD1 (5 bases). Germline-derived CDR1 and CDR2 are WSHSY and SAAADI. The CDR3 extends over 12 amino acids. Trimming removed 0 bases from V and 15 bases from J, with 12 bases in between. The CDR3 loop is CASSESNPRAFF. CDR3 bases: TGCGCCAGCAGTGAGTCGAATCCCAGGGCGTTCTTC.

The CDR3 DNA is TGTGCCTGGAGTGGAATAGCGGGGGGTTTGGCCGGGGAGCTGTTTTTT. It yields the protein CAWSGIAGGLAGELFF. V and J are TRBV30 and TRBJ2-2, with 10 bases fitting TRBD2. The CDR3 has 16 residues. Germline V CDR1 and CDR2: GTSNPN, SVGIG (reference sequence). V shed 1 base, J shed 6 bases, and the junction held 8 bases outside the gene matches.

V is TRBV15 and J is TRBJ1-5; 8 positions match TRBD1. The germline V gene has CDR1 LNHNV and CDR2 YYDKDF (reference sequence). V gave up 5 bases and J gave up 0 bases; unmatched junction bases: 0. The CDR3 sequence is 14 residues long. The CDR3 DNA sequence: TGTGCCACCAGCGGGACAGGTAGCAATCAGCCCCAGCATTTT. Its translation is CATSGTGSNQPQHF.

The chain carries TRBV5-6 and TRBJ1-1; no firm D call. The V gene lost 0 bases and the J gene lost 3 bases, with 9 bases spanning the gap. The CDR3 covers 14 residues. CDR1 is SGHDT, CDR2 YYEEEE, per germline. The CDR3 protein is CASSLGSLYTEAFF. The CDR3 region has the DNA TGTGCCAGCAGCTTGGGCAGCTTATACACTGAAGCTTTCTTT.

The V and J genes are TRBV27 and TRBJ2-3; TRBD2 matches 10 bases. Trimming took 4 bases from V and 4 from J; bases not matched to a gene: 5. This CDR3 has 15 residues. Per the germline V gene, CDR1 is MNHEY and CDR2 is SMNVEV (reference sequence). CDR3 amino acids: CASSWPSGGPDTQYF. CDR3 sequence (DNA): TGTGCCAGCAGTTGGCCTAGCGGGGGCCCAGATACGCAGTATTTT.

The chain is built from TRBV29-1 and TRBJ2-1; the D is unclear. V gave up 8 bases and J gave up 6 bases, with 20 bases separating them. CDR1 is SQVTM and CDR2 is ANQGSEA in the germline V gene. The length of the CDR3 is 14 residues. The CDR3: CSLTGPLRVNEQFF. CDR3 nucleotide sequence: TGCAGCCTTACCGGGCCCCTAAGGGTCAATGAGCAGTTCTTC.

This clone came up once. This rearrangement joins TRBV27 to TRBJ1-2, with TRBD1 matching 9 bases. This CDR3 spans 13 amino acids. V trimming: 2 bases; J trimming: 8 bases; junction bases outside the gene matches: 3. From germline, CDR1 is MNHEY and CDR2 SMNVEV (reference sequence). In DNA, the CDR3 is TGTGCCAGCAGTTTAGGGACAGGGTCCGGCTACACCTTC. Amino acids: CASSLGTGSGYTF.

This chain joins TRBV29-1 and TRBJ1-5; D not resolved. Trimming stripped 4 bases from V and 3 bases from J, with 10 bases between. The CDR3 loop spans 13 amino acids. Germline CDR1 is SQVTM and CDR2 is ANQGSEA. CDR3 region: CSVAWQVNQPQHF. CDR3 bases: TGCAGCGTTGCTTGGCAGGTCAATCAGCCCCAGCATTTT.

This sequence joins TRBV7-8 and TRBJ2-3; 8 bases line up with TRBD2. CDR1 and CDR2 (germline): SGHVS, FQNEAQ. Trimming cost V 1 base and J 1 base; bases outside gene matches: 4. This CDR3 has 16 amino acids. The CDR3: CASSLEARGGTDTQYF. DNA for the CDR3: TGTGCCAGCAGCTTAGAGGCGCGGGGGGGCACAGATACGCAGTATTTT.

V and J are TRBV25-1 and TRBJ1-2; possible D gene TRBD1, 5 bases. The CDR3 length is 15 residues. V was clipped by 1 base and J by 8 bases, with 17 bases between them. Germline V gene lookup returns CDR1 MGHDK and CDR2 SYGVNS. Written as DNA, the CDR3 is TGTGCCAGCAGTGAATGGGGCGCACAGGAGGTCGGCTACACCTTC. Protein sequence: CASSEWGAQEVGYTF.

The chain carries TRBV2 and TRBJ2-2; TRBD1 agrees at 8 bases. V shed 0 bases, J shed 4 bases, and the junction held 7 bases outside the gene matches. This CDR3 has 17 amino acids. Germline CDR1 reads SNHLY; CDR2 reads FYNNEI. CDR3: CASSEARTGIFTGELFF. As DNA, the CDR3 is TGTGCCAGCAGTGAAGCGCGGACAGGGATATTCACCGGGGAGCTGTTTTTT.

The J gene is TRBJ2-1, the V gene TRBV30, with D maybe TRBD1 (7 bases). The V end lost 0 bases, the J end lost 3 bases, and 21 bases lay between the germline ends. The CDR3 spans 18 residues. Germline assignment: CDR1 GTSNPN and CDR2 SVGIG (reference sequence). The CDR3 DNA sequence: TGTGCCTGGAGTGTACTGTCAGGGGGGAACTACCACTACAATGAGCAGTTCTTC. This encodes CAWSVLSGGNYHYNEQFF.

The chain combines TRBV28 with TRBJ1-4; perhaps TRBD1 as D (5 bases). Germline CDR1 and CDR2: MDHEN and SYDVKM. The CDR3 is made up of 15 amino acids. V shed 1 base and J shed 3 bases, with 9 bases lying between them. CDR3 loop: CASSLSGRPNEKLFF. The CDR3 coding sequence is TGTGCCAGCAGTTTATCAGGGCGTCCTAATGAAAAACTGTTTTTT.

The chain carries TRBV6-4 and TRBJ2-1; the D gene is possibly TRBD1 (6 bases). CDR1 is MRHNA and CDR2 is SNTAGT in the germline V gene. CDR3 length equals 15 residues. V was shortened by 5 bases and J by 4 bases, with 15 bases between the two germline ends. This CDR3 is CASSSQGSAYNEQFF. The CDR3, as DNA: TGTGCCAGCAGTTCTCAGGGGAGCGCTTACAATGAGCAGTTCTTC.

The chain is built from TRBV4-1 and TRBJ1-2, with D unclear. The V gene's germline CDR1 is MGHRA and CDR2 YSYEKL. Trimming cost V 0 bases and J 4 bases, with 9 bases left between them. The CDR3 is made up of 14 amino acids. CDR3 coding DNA: TGCGCCAGCAGCCAAGAATCCGGATTCTATGGCTACACCTTC. Its protein is CASSQESGFYGYTF.

The chain uses TRBV11-2 and TRBJ2-7; maybe TRBD1 (6 bases). With 5 bases removed from V and 1 base from J, the gap between germline ends came to 12 bases. CDR3 length equals 14 residues. Germline values: CDR1 SGHAT, CDR2 FQNNGV. The CDR3 spells CASSETTGSYEQYF. In nucleotides, the CDR3 is TGTGCCAGCAGCGAGACTACAGGGTCCTACGAGCAGTACTTC.

J is TRBJ1-6 and V is TRBV6-2 or TRBV6-3, with a possible D match to TRBD1 (6 bases). This CDR3 is 13 amino acids long. The V end was cut by 0 bases, the J end by 11 bases, with 8 bases between. Germline lookup yields CDR1 MNHEY and CDR2 SVGEGT. This chain's CDR3 is CASSYSRQAPLHF. The CDR3 DNA sequence: TGTGCCAGCAGTTACTCACGACAGGCACCCCTCCACTTT.

The rearrangement uses TRBV9 and TRBJ2-3; D not certain. Trimming took off 0 bases at V and 3 bases at J, with 8 bases between the two ends. The CDR3 has 14 residues. The germline CDR1 and CDR2 sequences are SGDLS and YYNGEE. CDR3 bases: TGTGCCAGCAGCGTAGCTAAATTTACAGATACGCAGTATTTT. This gives the protein CASSVAKFTDTQYF. Combining the CDR3 with reference TRBV9 and TRBJ2-3 gives the whole variable domain DSGVTQTPKHLITATGQRVTLRCSPRSGDLSVYWYQQSLDQGLQFLIQYYNGEERAKGNILERFSAQQFPDLHSELNLSSLELGDSALYFCASSVAKFTDTQYFGPGTRLTVL.

The chain is built from TRBV11-2 and TRBJ2-2, with D possibly being TRBD1 or TRBD2 (5 bases each). This CDR3 contains 14 residues. Germline V gene sequence: CDR1 SGHAT, CDR2 FQNNGV. V lost 0 bases and J 6 bases, leaving 8 bases between the germline ends. CDR3: CASSLDLGAGELFF. The CDR3 DNA is TGTGCCAGCAGCTTAGATTTGGGGGCCGGGGAGCTGTTTTTT.

This sequence joins TRBV11-3 and TRBJ2-2, with 7 positions matching TRBD2. CDR3 length equals 15 residues. V lost 6 bases and J lost 4; bases outside the gene matches: 8. Germline assignment: CDR1 SGHNT and CDR2 YENEEA. The CDR3 loop is CASSKIAGGTGELFF. As DNA, the CDR3 is TGTGCCAGCAGTAAAATAGCGGGTGGCACCGGGGAGCTGTTTTTT.

The rearrangement links TRBV29-1 to TRBJ1-2; 7 bases match TRBD1. With V trimmed by 4 bases and J by 8 bases, 10 bases remained unmatched. The germline gives CDR1 SQVTM, CDR2 ANQGSEA. This CDR3 contains 13 residues. The CDR3 protein is CSVGTGLLSGYTF. The CDR3 DNA reads TGCAGCGTTGGGACAGGCCTGTTGTCCGGCTACACCTTC.